The source of this TCR beta chain is a study of technical replicates of blood from a handful of donors. The table came from immunoSEQ multiplex PCR; TCRdb's copy has only in-frame clones and leaves some out. The table shows tens of thousands of clones, with roughly 92% occurring only once. This CDR3 comprises 16 residues. The germline V gene encodes CDR1 MNHEY and CDR2 SMNVEV (reference sequence). The V segment lost 6 bases and the J segment 5 bases; nucleotides outside the gene matches: 12. The receptor was isolated from a human donor in good health. V and J are TRBV27 and TRBJ2-1; 8 nucleotides line up with TRBD2. The sequenced sample was T cells isolated from PBMCs. CDR3 sequence: CASRSRTSLTHNEQFF. DNA for the CDR3: TGTGCCAGCAGATCCCGGACTAGCTTAACCCACAATGAGCAGTTCTTC.